The present TCR beta chain was sequenced within a study of cytomegalovirus exposure and HLA in healthy donors. General study points: Among TCR beta chains, those listed as cytomegalovirus-associated numbered some 160. Data from an earlier analysis indicated that most TCR beta V segments were productive either about 90% or about 30% of the time.

Germline V gene sequence: CDR1 SEHNR, CDR2 FQNEAQ (reference sequence). V dropped 3 bases and J dropped 1 base, with 16 bases sitting between them. This CDR3 spans 17 amino acids. In regard to this clone: Its target is unknown.

It was with 60 Vbeta and 13 Jbeta primers that the PCR ran. The authors' processing: Counted up in a later analysis, unique TCR beta chains came to approximately 83 million, with around 12 million shared. TCRdb keeps only in-frame clones here, not all; method: immunoSEQ multiplex PCR. The V and J calls and clone size are taken from that table; D and trimming were inferred from the DNA. The data hold under 150,000 clones, with almost 80% observed a single time. The receptor was isolated from a woman between 40 and 55 years old in good health and CMV-seropositive. The chain uses TRBV7-9 and TRBJ2-1, with a possible D match to TRBD2 (7 bases). Sequenced material: PBMCs. CDR3 sequence: CASSFLGGGWSYNEQFF. CDR3 DNA sequence: TGTGCCAGCAGCTTTTTGGGGGGGGGCTGGTCCTACAATGAGCAGTTCTTC.